A single sample gave rise to the 21 T cell receptor beta chains below, sequenced in a study of cytomegalovirus exposure and HLA in healthy donors. Primers: 60 Vbeta forward and 13 Jbeta reverse. The assay was immunoSEQ multiplex PCR, and TCRdb's table has in-frame clones only and misses some. The sample lists around 200,000 clones; approximately 80% were seen once. The sequencing input was PBMCs. The receptors were sampled from a woman in her fifties or sixties in good health and CMV-seropositive.

V is TRBV4-2 and J is TRBJ2-7, with 8 nucleotides matching TRBD2. Trimming at V came to 0 bases and at J to 3 bases, leaving 19 bases not matched to a gene. In germline, CDR1 is LGHNA, CDR2 YNFKEQ. The CDR3 is made up of 20 amino acids. CDR3 region: CASSQDAPLGSGGRYYEQYF. In DNA form, the CDR3 reads TGTGCCAGCAGCCAAGATGCTCCTCTGGGGAGCGGGGGACGATACTACGAGCAGTACTTC.

This clone appeared once. CDR3 protein: CASSPGQGDYGYTF. CDR3 DNA: TGTGCCAGCAGTCCGGGACAGGGGGACTATGGCTACACCTTC. This chain links TRBV28 with TRBJ1-2; 11 nucleotides agree with TRBD1. The CDR3 contains 14 residues. V shed 5 bases, J shed 3 bases, and the junction held 2 bases outside the gene matches. In germline, CDR1 is MDHEN, CDR2 SYDVKM.

The chain couples TRBV18 to TRBJ2-2, with D possibly TRBD1 on 5 matching bases. V lost 2 bases and J lost 2, with 12 bases in between. Germline CDR1 and CDR2: KGHSH and LQKENI. The CDR3 covers 16 residues. CDR3 DNA: TGTGCCAGCTCACCAGTCTCGACAGCCAACACCGGGGAGCTGTTTTTT. This sequence encodes CASSPVSTANTGELFF. Supplemented by reference TRBV18 and TRBJ2-2, the full variable domain reads NAGVMQNPRHLVRRRGQEARLRCSPMKGHSHVYWYRQLPEEGLKFMVYLQKENIIDESGMPKERFSAEFPKEGPSILRIQQVVRGDSAAYFCASSPVSTANTGELFFGEGSRLTVL.

The V gene is TRBV2, the J gene TRBJ2-2; D is perhaps TRBD2 (6 bases). Trimming left V 2 bases short and J 4 bases short, with 8 bases between. The CDR3 length is 14 residues. The germline gives CDR1 SNHLY, CDR2 FYNNEI. The CDR3 spells CASSELEGTGELFF. CDR3 nucleotide sequence: TGTGCCAGCAGTGAACTGGAGGGCACCGGGGAGCTGTTTTTT.

The chain is built from TRBV7-2 and TRBJ1-2; D is undetermined. The CDR3 extends over 13 amino acids. The V and J ends lost 4 bases and 2 bases respectively, with 8 bases between them. Germline assignment: CDR1 SGHTA and CDR2 FQGNSA. CDR3 DNA sequence: TGTGCCAGCAGCTCGCGGAACAACTATGGCTACACCTTC. Translating it yields CASSSRNNYGYTF.

This clone was recorded a few times. A read error may produce the germline difference seen at one junction end. The chain combines TRBV10-3 with TRBJ2-3; 8 bases align to TRBD2. The CDR3 extends over 16 amino acids. Germline CDR1 and CDR2: ENHRY and SYGVKD. The CDR3 bases are TGTGCCAGCAGTTACTGGACTAGCCAAGTCACAGATACGCAGTATTTT. This codes for CASSYWTSQVTDTQYF.

The CDR3 nucleotides read TGTGCCAGCAGTACCCGGGACAGAACCTACGAGCAGTACTTC. It codes for CASSTRDRTYEQYF. V and J are TRBV6-5 and TRBJ2-7; 7 nucleotides match TRBD1. After removal of 5 bases from V and 2 bases from J, the junction contained 6 bases not matched to a gene. This CDR3 is built from 14 residues. CDR1 and CDR2 (germline): MNHEY, SVGAGI.

CDR3 protein: CASSLGLASYEQYF. The CDR3 coding sequence is TGTGCCAGCAGCTTGGGACTAGCGAGCTACGAGCAGTACTTC. The rearrangement links TRBV5-6 to TRBJ2-7, with 8 nucleotides matching TRBD2. Germline-derived CDR1 and CDR2 are SGHDT and YYEEEE. Losses at the gene ends were 0 bases for V and 3 bases for J; bases not matched to a gene: 2. This CDR3 contains 14 residues.

The V and J genes are TRBV18 and TRBJ1-1; 8 bases line up with TRBD1. CDR1 KGHSH and CDR2 LQKENI come from the germline V gene. Trimming removed 3 bases from V and 3 bases from J; junction bases left unmatched: 12. CDR3 length equals 17 residues. CDR3 DNA: TGTGCCAGCTCACCGATACTTAGGACAGGGCGGGACACTGAAGCTTTCTTT. Its translation is CASSPILRTGRDTEAFF.

V and J are TRBV27 and TRBJ2-2; D is uncertain. Germline V CDR1 and CDR2: MNHEY, SMNVEV (reference sequence). Trimming removed 8 bases from V and 4 bases from J, with 11 bases in between. This CDR3 has 13 amino acids. The CDR3 DNA is TGTGCCAGCGGCTCCCCCATCACCGGGGAGCTGTTTTTT. It is translated as CASGSPITGELFF.

This chain uses TRBV29-1 with TRBJ2-5, with D perhaps TRBD1 (6 bases). This CDR3 has 14 amino acids. Germline V CDR1 and CDR2: SQVTM, ANQGSEA. V was pared by 1 base and J by 4 bases, with 13 bases between. The chain's CDR3 is CSVEVTGLGETQYF. In DNA form, the CDR3 reads TGCAGCGTTGAAGTCACAGGGTTAGGAGAGACCCAGTACTTC.

The chain joins TRBV5-4 to TRBJ1-1, with a weak D call TRBD1 (6 bases). The germline V gene has CDR1 SGHNT and CDR2 YYREEE (reference sequence). V was pared by 0 bases and J by 0 bases, with 12 bases between. There are 16 residues in the CDR3. CDR3 sequence (DNA): TGTGCCAGCAGCTTGGGCGGTAAGGGGGTGAACACTGAAGCTTTCTTT. Its translation is CASSLGGKGVNTEAFF.

This clone was counted a single time. The genes are TRBV11-3 and TRBJ1-1; D not resolved. Trimming stripped 3 bases from V and 1 base from J, with 9 bases between. The CDR3 has 14 residues. Germline assignment: CDR1 SGHNT and CDR2 YENEEA. CDR3 residues: CASSLSGRNTEAFF. CDR3 DNA: TGTGCCAGCAGCTTGTCAGGTCGGAACACTGAAGCTTTCTTT.

The sample holds a few counts of this clone. The sample contains more than one DNA sequence encoding this CDR3. The chain uses TRBV6-1 and TRBJ1-1, with D hard to call. The V end was cut by 4 bases, the J end by 1 base, with 7 bases between. CDR1 is MNHNS, CDR2 SASEGT, per germline. The length of the CDR3 is 13 residues. The CDR3 nucleotides are TGTGCCAGCAGTGCCGGGGAGAACACTGAAGCTTTCTTT. This translates into CASSAGENTEAFF.

The genes are TRBV6-5 and TRBJ2-5, with TRBD2 matching 8 bases. The last part of the DNA fits TRBJ2-7 better; the J call may be wrong. CDR1 is MNHEY and CDR2 is SVGAGI in the germline V gene. This CDR3 is 15 amino acids long. DNA for the CDR3: TGTGCCAGCAGAAGACTAGCGACGAGCTCCTACGAGCAGTACTTC. Protein sequence: CASRRLATSSYEQYF.

The chain has TRBV7-8 and TRBJ1-4; D is undetermined. CDR1 and CDR2 (germline): SGHVS, FQNEAQ. This CDR3 has 14 residues. Trimming took off 5 bases at V and 6 bases at J, with 13 bases between the two ends. The CDR3 DNA is TGTGCCAGCAGCCCACGAGAAGGAGATGAAAAACTGTTTTTT. Translating gives CASSPREGDEKLFF.

V gene TRBV6-6 combines with J gene TRBJ2-7; D gene unclear. V was trimmed by 3 bases and J by 0 bases, leaving 9 bases between them. Germline V gene data show CDR1 as MNHNY and CDR2 as SVGAGI (reference sequence). The CDR3 sequence is 14 residues long. DNA of the CDR3: TGTGCCAGCAGTTATACAAGAAACTCCTACGAGCAGTACTTC. Amino acid sequence: CASSYTRNSYEQYF.

This chain uses TRBV19 with TRBJ2-5, with D maybe TRBD1 (6 bases). V lost 4 bases to trimming and J lost 2 bases, with 11 bases between them. The V gene's germline CDR1 is LNHDA and CDR2 SQIVND (reference sequence). The CDR3 extends over 14 amino acids. CDR3 nucleotide sequence: TGTGCCAGTAGTACACCGGACAGACAAGAGACCCAGTACTTC. Translated, it gives CASSTPDRQETQYF. Drawing the rest from reference TRBV19 and TRBJ2-5, the complete variable domain is DGGITQSPKYLFRKEGQNVTLSCEQNLNHDAMYWYRQDPGQGLRLIYYSQIVNDFQKGDIAEGYSVSREKKESFPLTVTSAQKNPTAFYLCASSTPDRQETQYFGPGTRLLVL.

The V and J genes are TRBV6-4 and TRBJ1-5; D is ambiguous. V was clipped by 6 bases and J by 3 bases, with 21 bases between them. CDR1 is MRHNA and CDR2 is SNTAGT in the germline V gene. This CDR3 comprises 17 residues. The CDR3 loop is CASRKHTQTRPNQPQHF. The CDR3 DNA sequence: TGTGCCAGCAGGAAACACACACAAACACGTCCCAATCAGCCCCAGCATTTT.

V gene TRBV5-5 combines with J gene TRBJ1-2; possible D gene TRBD1, 6 bases. Trimming took 4 bases from V and 9 from J, leaving 13 bases between them. Germline CDR1 and CDR2: SGHKS and YYEKEE (reference sequence). There are 12 residues in the CDR3. CDR3 nucleotide sequence: TGTGCCAGCAGCCTGGTGGGGGCCAGCTACACCTTC. Amino acid sequence: CASSLVGASYTF.

The chain is built from TRBV7-9 and TRBJ1-5; 8 bases agree with TRBD1. J was trimmed by 2 bases and V by 4 bases; bases with no gene match: 4. Germline V gives CDR1 SEHNR, CDR2 FQNEAQ (reference sequence). The CDR3 covers 15 residues. CDR3 bases: TGTGCCAGCAGCTCCGGACAGGGAGGCAATCAGCCCCAGCATTTT. Translating gives CASSSGQGGNQPQHF.